This entry is about one TCR beta chain. Its target is unknown. The assay was immunoSEQ multiplex PCR, and TCRdb's table has in-frame clones only and misses some. The sample shows around 66,000 clones, more than 80% of them seen only once. Germline-derived CDR1 and CDR2 are SGHNT and YYREEE (reference sequence). The V end was cut by 4 bases, the J end by 0 bases, with 14 bases between. The CDR3 is 16 residues long. This sample was included in a study of OX40 agonist ivuxolimab in advanced cancers. General study points: At 0.1-3.0 mg/kg, partial responders had clonal expansion among the lowest observed. Among some nonresponders, normalized T-cell clonal expansion was also low.

The receptor was isolated from an adult with an advanced solid tumor such as melanoma, head and neck, liver or kidney cancer. The chain carries TRBV5-4 and TRBJ1-3; D is unresolved. Sequencing used CD4+ or CD8+ T cells sorted from blood, obtained in a trial of the OX40 agonist ivuxolimab. The CDR3, as DNA: TGTGCCAGCAGCACCCCTGACGGAGACTCTGGAAACACCATATATTTT. It translates to CASSTPDGDSGNTIYF.